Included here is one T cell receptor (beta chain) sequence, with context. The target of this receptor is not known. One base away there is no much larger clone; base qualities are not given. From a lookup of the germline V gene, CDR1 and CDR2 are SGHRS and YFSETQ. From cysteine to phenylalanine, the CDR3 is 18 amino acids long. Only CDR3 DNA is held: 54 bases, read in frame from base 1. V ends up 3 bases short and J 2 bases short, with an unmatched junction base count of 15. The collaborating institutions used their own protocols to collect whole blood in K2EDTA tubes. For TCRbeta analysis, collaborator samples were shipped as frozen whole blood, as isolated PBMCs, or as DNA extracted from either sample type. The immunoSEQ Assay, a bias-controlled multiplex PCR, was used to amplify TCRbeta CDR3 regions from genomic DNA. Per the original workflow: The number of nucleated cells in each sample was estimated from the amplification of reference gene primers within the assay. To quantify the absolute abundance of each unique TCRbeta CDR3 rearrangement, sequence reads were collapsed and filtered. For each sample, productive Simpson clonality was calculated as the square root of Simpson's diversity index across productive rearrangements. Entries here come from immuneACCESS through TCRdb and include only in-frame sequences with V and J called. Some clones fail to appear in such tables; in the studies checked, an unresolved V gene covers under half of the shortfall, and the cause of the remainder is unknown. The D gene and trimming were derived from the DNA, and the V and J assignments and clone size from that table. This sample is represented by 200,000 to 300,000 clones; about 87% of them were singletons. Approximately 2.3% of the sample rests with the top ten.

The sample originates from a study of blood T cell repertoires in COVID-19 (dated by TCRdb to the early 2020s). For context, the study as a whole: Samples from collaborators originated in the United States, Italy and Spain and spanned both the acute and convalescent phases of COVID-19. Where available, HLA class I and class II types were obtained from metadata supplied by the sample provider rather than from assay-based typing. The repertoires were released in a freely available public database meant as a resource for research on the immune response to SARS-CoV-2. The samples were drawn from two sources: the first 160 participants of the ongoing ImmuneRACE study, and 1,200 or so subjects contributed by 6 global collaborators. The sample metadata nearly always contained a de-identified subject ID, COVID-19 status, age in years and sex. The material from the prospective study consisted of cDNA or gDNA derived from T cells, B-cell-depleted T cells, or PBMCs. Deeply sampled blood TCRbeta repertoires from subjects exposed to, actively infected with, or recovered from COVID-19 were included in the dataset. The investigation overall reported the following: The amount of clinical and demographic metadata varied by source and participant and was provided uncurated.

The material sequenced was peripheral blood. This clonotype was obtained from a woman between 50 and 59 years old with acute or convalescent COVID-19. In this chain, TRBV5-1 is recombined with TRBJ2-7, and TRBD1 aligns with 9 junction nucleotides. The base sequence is TGCGCCAGCAGCTCCGGGGACAGGGATCCCCCAGGCCCCTACGAGCAGTACTTC. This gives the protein CASSSGDRDPPGPYEQYF. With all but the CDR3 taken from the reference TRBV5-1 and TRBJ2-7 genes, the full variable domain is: KAGVTQTPRYLIKTRGQQVTLSCSPISGHRSVSWYQQTPGQGLQFLFEYFSETQRNKGNFPGRFSGRQFSNSRSEMNVSTLELGDSALYLCASSSGDRDPPGPYEQYFGPGTRLTVT.